Sequencing of this T cell receptor (beta chain) was carried out in a study of T cells in localized non-small cell lung cancer. There are 14 residues in the CDR3. Trimming removed 1 base at V and 7 bases at J, with 11 bases between. The germline V gene has CDR1 SGHDT and CDR2 YYEEEE. On this clone: Its matching antigen is unknown.

Points from the study as a whole: Adjacent lung held a median roughly 50 of the top 100 tumor clones. Adjacent uninvolved lung had the highest clonality, suggesting focused antigen responses. Investigators sequenced only a single tumor region, leaving heterogeneity possible.

Repertoires were generated with immunoSEQ multiplex PCR, while TCRdb's copy carries only in-frame clones and drops some. The sample carries roughly 14,000 clones, approximately 83% recorded once. The sequence was obtained from a female donor older than 55 with stage I squamous cell lung carcinoma. The sequenced sample was peripheral blood, obtained before any cancer treatment. V usage is TRBV5-6 and J usage is TRBJ1-4; no firm D call. CDR3 bases: TGTGCCAGCAGCTTGCCCGGACCCGGTGAAAAACTGTTTTTT. This gives the protein CASSLPGPGEKLFF.